These T cell receptor beta chains were read from a single sample in a study of control samples from healthy donors and cancer patients. Profiled with immunoSEQ multiplex PCR; TCRdb holds only in-frame clones, not every one. The data contain 88,000 or so clones, 85% to 95% of them singletons. The sample was blood. The receptors were sampled from a young woman in good health. CDR3s include the opening cysteine and the closing phenylalanine or tryptophan. Some rows mark clone size as missing; the rest say once, few, many or name a class of expanded clone.

clone size	V gene	J gene	CDR3 protein
-	TRBV3-1/TRBV3-2	TRBJ1-6	CASSQDLRTGQASNSPLHF
once	TRBV25-1	TRBJ2-7	CASSEGTLTYEQYF
-	TRBV10-3	TRBJ2-7	CAISETGGRYEQYF
-	TRBV5-1	TRBJ2-3	CASSLGVGTDTQYF
-	TRBV6-5	TRBJ1-5	CASSETGLSPQHF
-	TRBV29-1	TRBJ1-2	CSVEAGLDYGYTF
-	TRBV6-5	TRBJ2-1	CASSYSSASGRGEQFF
-	TRBV6-2/TRBV6-3	TRBJ2-3	CASSYSTGVISDTQYF
-	TRBV3-1/TRBV3-2	TRBJ2-7	CASSTSPGYEQYF
-	TRBV12-3/TRBV12-4	TRBJ1-1	CASSLTWDTEAFF
-	TRBV7-2	TRBJ1-4	CASSLGGTNEKLFF
-	TRBV6-6	TRBJ1-1	CASRWGSFDTEAFF
-	TRBV2	TRBJ2-1	CASSEERATWTSGKNEQFF
-	TRBV2	TRBJ1-5	CASSVGRNQPQHF
once	TRBV28	TRBJ1-1	CASSPPGQGEWDTEAFF
-	TRBV19	TRBJ2-4	CASSIDLGLRTDKNIQYF
-	TRBV9	TRBJ2-3	CASSVAGMGAFRTDTQYF